These 5 T cell receptor beta chains were sequenced from one sample in a study of cytomegalovirus exposure and HLA in healthy donors. 60 Vbeta and 13 Jbeta primers were used in PCR. The assay was immunoSEQ multiplex PCR, and TCRdb's table has in-frame clones only and misses some. Of 150,000 to 200,000 clones listed, 70% to 85% are singletons. Material: PBMCs. All receptors derive from a human donor in good health.

J is TRBJ1-1 and V is TRBV29-1, with D perhaps matching TRBD1 (6 bases). Trimming removed 1 base from V and 4 bases from J, with 19 bases in between. The length of the CDR3 is 16 residues. Germline CDR1 reads SQVTM; CDR2 reads ANQGSEA. CDR3 nucleotides: TGCAGCGTTGAAGTGTTGGGGGGGCGCCGGAGCACTGAAGCTTTCTTT. As protein: CSVEVLGGRRSTEAFF.

The V gene is TRBV5-1, the J gene TRBJ2-3; possible D gene TRBD1, 6 bases. V was shortened by 5 bases and J by 0 bases, with 10 bases between the two germline ends. Germline V gene data show CDR1 as SGHRS and CDR2 as YFSETQ. The CDR3 spans 14 residues. CDR3 sequence: CASRVDSSTDTQYF. CDR3 nucleotide sequence: TGCGCCAGCAGGGTGGACAGTAGCACAGATACGCAGTATTTT.

V is TRBV7-3 and J is TRBJ2-3; D is possibly TRBD2 (5 bases). Between the trimmed V and J ends, which lost 5 bases and 2 bases, there was a span of 8 bases. The CDR3 has 13 amino acids. The germline CDR1 and CDR2 sequences are SGHTA and FQGTGA. In DNA, the CDR3 is TGTGCCAGCAGCCCGGACTCCACAGATACGCAGTATTTT. It codes for CASSPDSTDTQYF. Drawing the rest from reference TRBV7-3 and TRBJ2-3, the complete variable domain is GAGVSQTPSNKVTEKGKYVELRCDPISGHTALYWYRQSLGQGPEFLIYFQGTGAADDSGLPNDRFFAVRPEGSVSTLKIQRTERGDSAVYLCASSPDSTDTQYFGPGTRLTVL.

The chain recombines TRBV10-3 with TRBJ2-2; 11 bases map to TRBD2. Losses at the gene ends were 10 bases for V and 2 bases for J; bases not matched to a gene: 12. CDR1 is ENHRY, CDR2 SYGVKD, per germline. The CDR3 is made up of 17 amino acids. CDR3 DNA sequence: TGTGCCACCCAATCTAGCGGGGGGCCTTACAACACCGGGGAGCTGTTTTTT. It translates to CATQSSGGPYNTGELFF.

V and J are TRBV5-5 and TRBJ2-7; possibly TRBD1 for D (6 bases). This CDR3 contains 14 residues. The V gene's germline CDR1 is SGHKS and CDR2 YYEKEE (reference sequence). The V end was cut by 1 base, the J end by 0 bases, with 8 bases between. Here the CDR3 DNA reads TGTGCCAGCAGCTTGTCGGACAGCTCCTACGAGCAGTACTTC. It specifies CASSLSDSSYEQYF.